This T cell receptor (beta chain) was captured by sequencing in a study of regulatory T cells in long-lasting Graves disease (dated by TCRdb to 2020 to 2022). About the study as a whole: Antithyroid drugs had been taken for less than 3 months by newly diagnosed Graves' disease patients. Patients with persistent Graves' disease were compared with patients with newly diagnosed Graves' disease using TCR sequencing and RNA sequencing of peripheral blood. The study was registered as a clinical trial and conducted in China. TCR sequencing covered some 13 persistent and roughly 20 newly diagnosed Graves' disease patients, 33 samples in total. Overall study outcomes, separate from this receptor: The authors noted that the small sample size was a limitation that may lower accuracy. Compared with newly diagnosed patients, patients with persistent Graves' disease had lower TCR Shannon entropy and fewer highly expanded clones, which suggests clonal expansion. Persistent disease showed preferential use of TRBV28, TRBJ1-2 and TRBJ2-5, whereas newly diagnosed disease favored TRBV20-1 and TRBJ2-1. The study examined only peripheral blood because the primary lesion, thyroid tissue, could not be accessed. Only the TCR beta chain was sequenced and analyzed. Patients with persistent disease shared more public clonotypes (about 2,500) than newly diagnosed patients did (nearly 1,000).

The library was made by multiplex PCR. For sequencing, an Illumina HiSeq 4000 was employed. CDR3 regions were amplified by Arm-PCR with iRepertoire HTBI primers to construct TCR beta libraries. Before sequencing, the PCR products underwent gel purification. In the paper's pipeline: Across samples, roughly 60 TRBV and roughly 15 TRBJ segments were identified and used for gene usage analysis of CDR3 amino acid clonotypes. COPE and FqMerger were used to merge filtered high-quality paired reads into contigs. BLAST was used to align contigs to IMGT TRBV, TRBD and TRBJ reference genes, with CDR3 defined following IMGT. Clonotypes above 0.1% frequency were classified as highly expanded clones. Repertoire diversity was measured by Shannon entropy, and V-J evenness by the Gini coefficient. Public clonotypes were defined as clonotypes shared by more than one individual. TCRdb redid the processing of the public reads, applying fastp at Q25 and MiXCR, and retained in-frame beta chains. Entries are consolidated by CDR3 protein sequence, retaining the most common genes and DNA. TCRdb, not the original authors, processed these V and J calls. The sample table records approximately 400,000 distinct CDR3 sequences; 14% to 15% of these occur just once. Together, the top ten hold over 15% of the sample.

The time point label on this specimen signifies: newly diagnosed GD, antithyroid drugs for less than 3 months. RNA was extracted from PBMCs in TRIzol for both TCR sequencing and RNA sequencing. The diagnosis of Graves' disease was made according to American Thyroid Association guidelines. Patients for the study were recruited at an endocrinology department in Xi'an, China. From each patient, 7.5 to 10 milliliters of peripheral blood was collected into an EDTA anticoagulant tube. Ficoll Paque Plus density gradient separation was used to isolate PBMCs, and no further T cell sorting was performed. RNA quality was checked with an Agilent 2100 Bioanalyzer and agarose gel, and concentration with a NanoDrop 2000. This clonotype was counted at least ten times. The antigen it binds to is not known. Nothing much larger sits one base from this clone, and base qualities are not available. Trimming costs V 6 bases and J 2 bases, and their ends lie 10 bases apart. CDR1 and CDR2 (ENHRY, SYGVKD) derive from the germline V gene. From the cysteine up to the phenylalanine, the CDR3 has a length of 13 residues. CDR3 DNA is the only sequence kept; it has 39 bases, read in frame from the first base.

These data also formed part of another study, on T cells in Graves' hyperthyroidism and ophthalmopathy. The second paper further reports: Graves' hyperthyroidism was defined as stable when no progression to ophthalmopathy occurred over 18 months of follow-up. Hyperthyroidism patients were newly diagnosed, with disease duration under 2 months, and aged 18 to 65 years. Exclusion was applied to patients with uncontrolled infections, other autoimmune diseases, pregnancy or lactation. Diagnoses were based on clinical symptoms, serum thyroxine and TRAb, thyroid ultrasound and orbital computed tomography. A first-round RT-PCR of the TCR CDR3 used the HTBI primer set with the Qiagen OneStep RT-PCR kit. Blood samples also contained most of the expanded thyroid clonotypes (frequency above 0.001), which suggests that blood repertoires may reflect thyroid immune responses. A model built on a 13 V-J signature distinguished ophthalmopathy from stable hyperthyroidism, reaching about 88% sensitivity and 81.08% specificity in cross-validation and 80%/75% in testing. In validation, progression to ophthalmopathy was predicted by the model with 55% to 71% sensitivity and 72% to 85% specificity, a median of approximately 6.5 months before onset. TCR V-J signatures able to tell the groups apart were searched for in a discovery cohort of 100 patients, of whom 43 had Graves' ophthalmopathy and 55 to 60 had stable Graves' hyperthyroidism. Prospective prediction of ophthalmopathy was tested in an independent validation cohort consisting of 18 hyperthyroidism patients and around 16 patients who later progressed to ophthalmopathy. The 85 to 100 discovery patients were divided at random into training and test sets in a 7:3 ratio. Thyroid tissue and blood T-cell repertoires from six or seven Graves' hyperthyroidism patients were also compared in the study. Following sampling, methimazole starting at 30 mg daily was given to hyperthyroidism patients, and high-dose intravenous methylprednisolone was given to ophthalmopathy patients. The libraries were constructed in a second round of multiplex PCR and then size-selected and purified. The libraries were sequenced on an Illumina HiSeq2000 using paired-end 100 bp reads. SOAPnuke was used to process the raw data, with reads discarded if the reads contained adapters or uncalled bases, had a mean Phred below 15, or lacked an exact constant-primer or identifier match. COPE v1.2.5 was used to merge the high-quality paired reads, and each unique nucleotide sequence was defined as a clonotype. Clonotypes were aligned to IMGT TRBV, TRBD and TRBJ reference segments using MiTCR v1.1. The analysis included only V-J combinations with a frequency above 0.0001, which together covered 99.2% of the repertoires. The TCS score was defined as the ratio of F50 (clonal expansion) to E x V (chaos), calculated using BLOSUM62-based TCRdist between CDR3 peptides within each V-J. Welch's t-statistics and random forest reduced fewer than 600 V-J features to 13, which were used in a naive Bayes classifier (R e1071). Sample size was not statistically predetermined, and investigators were not blinded to group allocation. The paper reports TCR Vbeta CDR3 sequencing of 130 to 150 peripheral blood samples: fewer than 50 ophthalmopathy, approximately 74 hyperthyroidism and around 17 progressor patients.

The source is a woman aged 25 to 45 with Graves disease. Donor details come from another sample of the same person, matched by shared clones. This sequence uses TRBV10-3 and TRBJ1-2; a tentative D match to TRBD1 spans 5 bases. This sample comprised peripheral blood mononuclear cells (PBMCs), obtained at new diagnosis, from a patient treated with antithyroid drugs. The DNA sequence reads TGTGCCATCAGCCCAGACAGCAACTATGGCTACACCTTC. Its protein reads: CAISPDSNYGYTF.